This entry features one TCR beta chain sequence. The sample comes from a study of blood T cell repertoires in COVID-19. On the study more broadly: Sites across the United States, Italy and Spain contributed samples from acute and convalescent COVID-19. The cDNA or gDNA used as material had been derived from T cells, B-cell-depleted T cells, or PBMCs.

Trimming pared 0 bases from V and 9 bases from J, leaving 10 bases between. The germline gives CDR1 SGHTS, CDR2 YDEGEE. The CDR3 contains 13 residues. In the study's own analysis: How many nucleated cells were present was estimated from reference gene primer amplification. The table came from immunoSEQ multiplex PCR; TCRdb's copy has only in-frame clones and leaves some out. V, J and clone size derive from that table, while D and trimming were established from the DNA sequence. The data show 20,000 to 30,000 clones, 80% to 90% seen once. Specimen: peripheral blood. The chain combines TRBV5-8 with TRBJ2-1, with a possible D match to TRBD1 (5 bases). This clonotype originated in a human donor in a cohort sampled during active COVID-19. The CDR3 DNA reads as TGTGCCAGCAGCTTGGAGGGGTTCGGTGAGCAGTTCTTC. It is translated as CASSLEGFGEQFF.